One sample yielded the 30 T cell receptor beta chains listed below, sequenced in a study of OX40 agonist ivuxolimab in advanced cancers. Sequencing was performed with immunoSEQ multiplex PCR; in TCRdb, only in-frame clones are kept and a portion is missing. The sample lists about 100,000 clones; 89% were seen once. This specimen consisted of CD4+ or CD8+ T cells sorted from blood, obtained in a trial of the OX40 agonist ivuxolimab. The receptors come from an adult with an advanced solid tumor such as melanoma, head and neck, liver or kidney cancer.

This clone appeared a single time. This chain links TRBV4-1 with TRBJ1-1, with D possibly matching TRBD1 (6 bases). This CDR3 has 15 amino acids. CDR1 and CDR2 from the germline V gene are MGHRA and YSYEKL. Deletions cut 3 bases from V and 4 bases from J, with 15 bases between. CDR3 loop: CASSQADRPFTEAFF. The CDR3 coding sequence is TGCGCCAGCAGCCAGGCTGACAGGCCTTTCACTGAAGCTTTCTTT.

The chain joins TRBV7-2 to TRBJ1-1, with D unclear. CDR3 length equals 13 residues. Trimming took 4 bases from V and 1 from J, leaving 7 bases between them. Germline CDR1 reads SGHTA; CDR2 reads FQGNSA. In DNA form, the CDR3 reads TGTGCCAGCAGCTGGTCACGGAACACTGAAGCTTTCTTT. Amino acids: CASSWSRNTEAFF.

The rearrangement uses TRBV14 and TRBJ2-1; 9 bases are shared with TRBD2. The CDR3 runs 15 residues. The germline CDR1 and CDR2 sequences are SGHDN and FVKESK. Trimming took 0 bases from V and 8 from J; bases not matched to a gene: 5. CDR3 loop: CASSQDSGSGHEQFF. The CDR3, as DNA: TGTGCCAGCAGCCAAGATAGCGGGAGTGGCCATGAGCAGTTCTTC.

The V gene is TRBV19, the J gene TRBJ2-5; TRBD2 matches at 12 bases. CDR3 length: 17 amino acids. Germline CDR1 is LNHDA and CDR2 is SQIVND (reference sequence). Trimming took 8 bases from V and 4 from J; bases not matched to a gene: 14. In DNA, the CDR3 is TGTGCCAGTTCGCCGGATCGACTAGCGGGAGTTGGAGAGACCCAGTACTTC. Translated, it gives CASSPDRLAGVGETQYF. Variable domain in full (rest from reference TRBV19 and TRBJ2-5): DGGITQSPKYLFRKEGQNVTLSCEQNLNHDAMYWYRQDPGQGLRLIYYSQIVNDFQKGDIAEGYSVSREKKESFPLTVTSAQKNPTAFYLCASSPDRLAGVGETQYFGPGTRLLVL.

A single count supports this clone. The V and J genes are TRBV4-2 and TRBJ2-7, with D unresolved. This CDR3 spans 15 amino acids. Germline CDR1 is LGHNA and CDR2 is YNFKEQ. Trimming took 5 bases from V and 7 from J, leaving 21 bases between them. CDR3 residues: CASSSRSRDTSEQYF. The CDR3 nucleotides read TGTGCCAGCAGCTCCCGGAGCCGAGATACTTCGGAGCAGTACTTC.

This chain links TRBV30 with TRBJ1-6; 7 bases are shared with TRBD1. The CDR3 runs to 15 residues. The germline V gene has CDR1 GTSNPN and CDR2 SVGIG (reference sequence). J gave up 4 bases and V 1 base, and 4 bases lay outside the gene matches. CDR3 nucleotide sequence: TGTGCCTGGAGTGAAGGGGGCATGTATAATTCACCCCTCCACTTT. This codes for CAWSEGGMYNSPLHF.

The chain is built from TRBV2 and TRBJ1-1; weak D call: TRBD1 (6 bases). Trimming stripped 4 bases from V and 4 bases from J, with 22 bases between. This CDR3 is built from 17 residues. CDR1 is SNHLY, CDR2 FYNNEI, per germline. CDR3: CASSGFAWKRGSTEAFF. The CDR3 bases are TGTGCCAGCAGTGGATTCGCCTGGAAGAGGGGGAGCACTGAAGCTTTCTTT.

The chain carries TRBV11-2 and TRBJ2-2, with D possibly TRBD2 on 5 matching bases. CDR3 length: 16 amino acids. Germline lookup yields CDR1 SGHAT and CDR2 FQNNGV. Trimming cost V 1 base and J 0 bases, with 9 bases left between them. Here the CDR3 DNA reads TGTGCCAGCAGCTTAGGAGCGGCCGCGAACACCGGGGAGCTGTTTTTT. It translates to CASSLGAAANTGELFF.

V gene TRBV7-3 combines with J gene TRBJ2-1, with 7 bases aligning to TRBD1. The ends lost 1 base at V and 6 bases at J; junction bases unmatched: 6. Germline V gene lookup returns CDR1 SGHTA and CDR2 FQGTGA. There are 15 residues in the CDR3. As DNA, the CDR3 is TGTGCCAGCAGCTTAAGTCTAGGGGGCTTCAATGAGCAGTTCTTC. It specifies CASSLSLGGFNEQFF.

The CDR3 sequence: CSASRGIQGEAFF. DNA for the CDR3: TGCAGCGCCTCGCGGGGTATTCAAGGTGAAGCTTTCTTT. The gene calls are TRBV29-1 and TRBJ1-1, with no clear D. The germline gives CDR1 SQVTM, CDR2 ANQGSEA. The CDR3 is 13 residues long. V lost 7 bases to trimming and J lost 7 bases, with 19 bases between them.

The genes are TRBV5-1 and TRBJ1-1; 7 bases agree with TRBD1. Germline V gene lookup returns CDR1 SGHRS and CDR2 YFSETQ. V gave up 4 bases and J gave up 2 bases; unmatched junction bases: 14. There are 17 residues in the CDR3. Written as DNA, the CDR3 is TGCGCCAGCAGCCGAGGTCGAGGGGGCAATCTAAACACTGAAGCTTTCTTT. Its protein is CASSRGRGGNLNTEAFF.

In nucleotides, the CDR3 is TGTGCCAGCAGCCAATGGGACACCGGGGAGCTGTTTTTT. Translation: CASSQWDTGELFF. The V gene is TRBV11-2, the J gene TRBJ2-2, with D unresolved. This CDR3 contains 13 residues. Trimming took off 5 bases at V and 3 bases at J, with 7 bases between the two ends. The germline CDR1 and CDR2 sequences are SGHAT and FQNNGV.

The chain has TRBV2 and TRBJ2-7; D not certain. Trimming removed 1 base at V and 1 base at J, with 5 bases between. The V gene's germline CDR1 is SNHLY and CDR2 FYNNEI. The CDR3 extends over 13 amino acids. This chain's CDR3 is CASSEVWSYEQYF. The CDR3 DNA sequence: TGTGCCAGCAGTGAAGTCTGGTCCTACGAGCAGTACTTC.

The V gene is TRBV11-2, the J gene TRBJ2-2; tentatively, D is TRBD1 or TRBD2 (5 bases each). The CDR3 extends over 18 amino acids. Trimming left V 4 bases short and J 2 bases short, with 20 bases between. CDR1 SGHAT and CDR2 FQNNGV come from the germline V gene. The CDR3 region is CASSSPMGRRANTGELFF. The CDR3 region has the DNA TGTGCCAGCAGCTCCCCGATGGGACGCCGGGCCAACACCGGGGAGCTGTTTTTT. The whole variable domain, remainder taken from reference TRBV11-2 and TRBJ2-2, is EAGVAQSPRYKIIEKRQSVAFWCNPISGHATLYWYQQILGQGPKLLIQFQNNGVVDDSQLPKDRFSAERLKGVDSTLKIQPAKLEDSAVYLCASSSPMGRRANTGELFFGEGSRLTVL.

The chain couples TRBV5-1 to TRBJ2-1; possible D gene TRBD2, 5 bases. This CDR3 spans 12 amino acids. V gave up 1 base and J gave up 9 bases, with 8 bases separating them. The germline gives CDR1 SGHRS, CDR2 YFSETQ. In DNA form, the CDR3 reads TGCGCCAGCAGCTTGAGCGGAATTGAGCAGTTCTTC. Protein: CASSLSGIEQFF.

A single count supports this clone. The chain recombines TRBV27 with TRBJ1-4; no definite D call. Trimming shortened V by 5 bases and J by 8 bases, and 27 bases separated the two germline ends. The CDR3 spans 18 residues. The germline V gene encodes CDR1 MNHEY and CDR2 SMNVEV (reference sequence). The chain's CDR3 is CASSQTITGPPEREKLFF. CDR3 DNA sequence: TGTGCCAGCAGTCAAACCATCACCGGGCCCCCAGAGAGGGAAAAACTGTTTTTT.

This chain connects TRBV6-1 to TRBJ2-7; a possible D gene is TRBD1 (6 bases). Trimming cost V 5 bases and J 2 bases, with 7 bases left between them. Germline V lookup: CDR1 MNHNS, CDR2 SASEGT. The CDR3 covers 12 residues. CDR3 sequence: CASSWTAYEQYF. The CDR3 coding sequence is TGTGCCAGCAGTTGGACAGCCTACGAGCAGTACTTC.

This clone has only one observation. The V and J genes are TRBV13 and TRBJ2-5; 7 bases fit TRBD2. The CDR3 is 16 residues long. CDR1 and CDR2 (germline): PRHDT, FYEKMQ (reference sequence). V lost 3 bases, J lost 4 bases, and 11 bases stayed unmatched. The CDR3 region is CASSFITGGSLETQYF. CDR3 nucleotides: TGTGCCAGCAGCTTTATTACGGGAGGATCATTAGAGACCCAGTACTTC.

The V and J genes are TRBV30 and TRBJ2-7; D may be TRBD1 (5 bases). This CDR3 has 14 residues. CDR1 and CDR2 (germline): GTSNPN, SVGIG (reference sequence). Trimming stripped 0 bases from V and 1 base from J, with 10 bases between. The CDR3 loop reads CAWSVAGLSYEQYF. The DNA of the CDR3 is TGTGCCTGGAGTGTTGCAGGGCTATCCTACGAGCAGTACTTC.

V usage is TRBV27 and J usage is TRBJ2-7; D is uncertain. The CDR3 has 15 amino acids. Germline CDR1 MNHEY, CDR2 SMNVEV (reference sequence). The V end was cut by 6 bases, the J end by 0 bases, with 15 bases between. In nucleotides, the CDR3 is TGTGCCAGCAGACTAACCCGAGGCAGCTCCTACGAGCAGTACTTC. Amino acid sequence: CASRLTRGSSYEQYF.

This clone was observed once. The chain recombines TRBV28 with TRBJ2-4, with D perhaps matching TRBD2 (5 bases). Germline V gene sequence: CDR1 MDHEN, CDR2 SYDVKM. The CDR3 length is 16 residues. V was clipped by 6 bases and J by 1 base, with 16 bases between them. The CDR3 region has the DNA TGTGCCAGCAGCCCGAATCAACTAGGGGCCAAAAACATTCAGTACTTC. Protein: CASSPNQLGAKNIQYF.

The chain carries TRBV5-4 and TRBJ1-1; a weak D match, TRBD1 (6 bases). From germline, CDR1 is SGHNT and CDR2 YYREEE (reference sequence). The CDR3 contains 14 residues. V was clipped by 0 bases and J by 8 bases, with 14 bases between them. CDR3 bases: TGTGCCAGCAGCTTGGGGGGGACAAGAAGCGAAGCTTTCTTT. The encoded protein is CASSLGGTRSEAFF.

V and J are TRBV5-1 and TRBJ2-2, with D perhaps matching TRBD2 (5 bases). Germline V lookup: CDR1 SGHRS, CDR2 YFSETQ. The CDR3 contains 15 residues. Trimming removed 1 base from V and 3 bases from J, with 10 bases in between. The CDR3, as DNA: TGCGCCAGCAGCTTGCTACGAGCGGACACCGGGGAGCTGTTTTTT. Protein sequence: CASSLLRADTGELFF. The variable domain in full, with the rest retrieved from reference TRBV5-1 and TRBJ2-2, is KAGVTQTPRYLIKTRGQQVTLSCSPISGHRSVSWYQQTPGQGLQFLFEYFSETQRNKGNFPGRFSGRQFSNSRSEMNVSTLELGDSALYLCASSLLRADTGELFFGEGSRLTVL.

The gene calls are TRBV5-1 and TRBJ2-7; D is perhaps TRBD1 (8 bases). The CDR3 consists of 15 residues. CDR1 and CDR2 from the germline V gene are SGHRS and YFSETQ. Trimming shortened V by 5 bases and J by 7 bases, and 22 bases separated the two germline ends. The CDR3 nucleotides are TGCGCCAGCAGTCCTAACAGGGGGGGTTCGGGAGAGCAGTACTTC. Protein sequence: CASSPNRGGSGEQYF.

The CDR3 bases are TGTGCCAGTAGTGGACTATCTGGAAACACCATATATTTT. As protein: CASSGLSGNTIYF. J is TRBJ1-3 and V is TRBV19; D is ambiguous. This CDR3 region has 13 residues. Germline CDR1 is LNHDA and CDR2 is SQIVND (reference sequence). V dropped 5 bases and J dropped 1 base, with 6 bases sitting between them.

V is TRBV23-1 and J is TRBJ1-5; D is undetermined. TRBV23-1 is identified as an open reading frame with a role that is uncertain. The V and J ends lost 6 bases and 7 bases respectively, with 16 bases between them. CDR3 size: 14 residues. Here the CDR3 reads CASSPGRPWQPQHF. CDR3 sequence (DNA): TGCGCCAGCAGCCCCGGCCGTCCTTGGCAGCCCCAGCATTTT.

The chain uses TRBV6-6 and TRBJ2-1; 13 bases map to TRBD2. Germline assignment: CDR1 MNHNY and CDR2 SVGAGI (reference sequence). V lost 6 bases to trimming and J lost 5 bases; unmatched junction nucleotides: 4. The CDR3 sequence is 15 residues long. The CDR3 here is CASRGTSGINNEQFF. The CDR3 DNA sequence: TGTGCCAGCAGGGGGACTAGCGGGATTAACAATGAGCAGTTCTTC.

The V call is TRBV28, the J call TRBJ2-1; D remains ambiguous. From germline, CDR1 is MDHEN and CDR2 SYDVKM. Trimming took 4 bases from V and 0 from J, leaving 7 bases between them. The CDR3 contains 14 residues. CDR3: CASSWRSSYNEQFF. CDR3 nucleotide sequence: TGTGCCAGCAGTTGGCGAAGCTCCTACAATGAGCAGTTCTTC.

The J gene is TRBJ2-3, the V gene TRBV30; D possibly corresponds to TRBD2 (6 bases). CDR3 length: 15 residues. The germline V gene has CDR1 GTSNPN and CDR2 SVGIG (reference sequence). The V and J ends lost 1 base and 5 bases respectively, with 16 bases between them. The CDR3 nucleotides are TGTGCCTGGAGTGGCGGGGTCAGGCGGGGAGATACGCAGTATTTT. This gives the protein CAWSGGVRRGDTQYF.

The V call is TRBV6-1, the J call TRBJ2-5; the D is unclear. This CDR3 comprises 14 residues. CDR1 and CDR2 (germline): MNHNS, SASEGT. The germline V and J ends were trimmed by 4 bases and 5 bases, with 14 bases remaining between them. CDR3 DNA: TGTGCCAGCAGTGCATCTGCGGTCCGGGAGACCCAGTACTTC. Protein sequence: CASSASAVRETQYF.